The 13 T cell receptor beta chains listed next were all sequenced from one sample in a study of T cell repertoires in cytomegalovirus infection. Their cognate antigens are unknown. MiXCR was run by TCRdb on the reads, yielding one entry per CDR3 protein. There are 830,000 or so distinct CDR3 sequences in the sample; approximately 32% occur only once, and around 12% lies in the top ten. The sample here was cultured CD8+ T cells from PBMCs, taken from culture after CMV antigen stimulation. The receptors here all came from a human donor in good health (CMV status not recorded). Some clones in this sample may be carry-over from other donors' samples.

This chain's CDR3 is CSVAESYNEQFF. CDR3 bases: TGCAGTGTCGCCGAGAGCTACAATGAGCAGTTCTTC. The rearrangement uses TRBV20-1 and TRBJ2-1; unclear D gene. In germline, CDR1 is DFQATT, CDR2 SNEGSKA (reference sequence). With 7 bases removed from V and 3 bases from J, the gap between germline ends came to 10 bases. The CDR3 contains 12 residues.

The chain couples TRBV20-1 to TRBJ1-1, with D perhaps TRBD1 (6 bases). V gave up 1 base and J gave up 0 bases, with 9 bases separating them. Germline CDR1 is DFQATT and CDR2 is SNEGSKA (reference sequence). This CDR3 spans 14 amino acids. CDR3 sequence reads: CSARGGQVNTEAFF. CDR3 DNA sequence: TGCAGTGCTAGAGGGGGGCAGGTGAACACTGAAGCTTTCTTT.

The V and J genes are TRBV11-2 and TRBJ2-7; D call uncertain. Germline CDR1 is SGHAT and CDR2 is FQNNGV. This CDR3 has 14 residues. V gave up 1 base and J gave up 3 bases, with 10 bases separating them. CDR3 amino acids: CASSLGALDYEQYV. CDR3 DNA sequence: TGTGCCAGCAGCTTAGGCGCCCTAGACTACGAGCAGTACGTC.

V usage is TRBV29-1 and J usage is TRBJ1-1; D gene uncertain. Trimming cost V 7 bases and J 6 bases, with 18 bases left between them. There are 13 residues in the CDR3. Germline assignment: CDR1 SQVTM and CDR2 ANQGSEA. CDR3 in amino acids: CSAIDGGGPEAFF. CDR3 sequence (DNA): TGCAGCGCAATAGACGGCGGAGGGCCTGAAGCTTTCTTT. Using reference TRBV29-1 and TRBJ1-1 for the parts outside the CDR3, the full variable domain is SAVISQKPSRDICQRGTSLTIQCQVDSQVTMMFWYRQQPGQSLTLIATANQGSEATYESGFVIDKFPISRPNLTFSTLTVSNMSPEDSSIYLCSAIDGGGPEAFFGQGTRLTVV.

V usage is TRBV6-5 and J usage is TRBJ1-1; 7 positions match TRBD1. The CDR3 consists of 15 residues. Per germline, CDR1 MNHEY and CDR2 SVGAGI. V trimming: 1 base; J trimming: 3 bases; junction bases outside the gene matches: 5. The CDR3 region is CASSYFRGGDTEAFF. CDR3 nucleotides: TGTGCCAGCAGTTACTTCAGGGGGGGGGACACTGAAGCTTTCTTT.

This clonotype was counted between two and nine times. The V call is TRBV19, the J call TRBJ1-2; D possibly corresponds to TRBD1 (6 bases). The CDR3 length is 16 residues. V lost 6 bases to trimming and J lost 5 bases, with 22 bases between them. The germline CDR1 and CDR2 sequences are LNHDA and SQIVND (reference sequence). CDR3 protein: CASSASVGGTKYGYTF. In DNA form, the CDR3 reads TGTGCCAGTAGCGCTTCCGTAGGGGGGACAAAGTATGGCTACACCTTC.

This clonotype has at least ten counts. This chain joins TRBV7-2 and TRBJ2-3, with D perhaps being TRBD1 or TRBD2 (5 bases each). The V gene's germline CDR1 is SGHTA and CDR2 FQGNSA. Trimming cost V 8 bases and J 2 bases, with 8 bases left between them. The CDR3 runs to 12 residues. The CDR3 loop is CASRDATDTQYF. In nucleotides, the CDR3 is TGTGCCAGCCGGGACGCCACAGATACGCAGTATTTT.

This clonotype has just a few counts. This rearrangement joins TRBV27 to TRBJ1-4; D unresolved. Germline V gene lookup returns CDR1 MNHEY and CDR2 SMNVEV (reference sequence). The CDR3 runs 16 residues. Trimming took 6 bases from V and 0 from J, leaving 14 bases between them. The CDR3 DNA sequence: TGTGCCAGCAGACAAAAAATTCAGACAACTAATGAAAAACTGTTTTTT. Translation: CASRQKIQTTNEKLFF.

The CDR3 protein is CASSIAGGRQETQYF. The CDR3 DNA reads as TGTGCCAGTAGTATAGCGGGGGGGCGACAAGAGACCCAGTACTTC. V and J are TRBV19 and TRBJ2-5; 8 bases line up with TRBD2. The CDR3 covers 15 residues. The germline V gene encodes CDR1 LNHDA and CDR2 SQIVND (reference sequence). With V trimmed by 1 base and J by 2 bases, 3 bases remained unmatched.

This chain uses TRBV7-2 with TRBJ2-3; 8 nucleotides align to TRBD2. Per germline, CDR1 SGHTA and CDR2 FQGNSA. The CDR3 sequence is 17 residues long. Trimming removed 1 base from V and 2 bases from J; junction bases left unmatched: 8. The CDR3 DNA is TGTGCCAGCAGCTTAGGAAGGGGGACTAGTTACACAGATACGCAGTATTTT. Protein: CASSLGRGTSYTDTQYF.

This clonotype occurred a few times. The chain joins TRBV7-6 to TRBJ2-5, with a possible D match to TRBD2 (6 bases). Germline V lookup: CDR1 SGHVS, CDR2 FNYEAQ. This CDR3 spans 17 amino acids. V lost 4 bases, J lost 0 bases, and 18 bases lay in between. The DNA of the CDR3 is TGTGCCAGCAGCTCCCCCTATAGCGGACCGTACCAAGAGACCCAGTACTTC. This sequence encodes CASSSPYSGPYQETQYF.

This clonotype appeared many times. The rearrangement links TRBV7-9 to TRBJ1-2; D possibly corresponds to TRBD1 (5 bases). The germline V and J ends were trimmed by 4 bases and 4 bases, with 22 bases remaining between them. Germline CDR1 SEHNR, CDR2 FQNEAQ (reference sequence). The CDR3 contains 17 residues. CDR3 loop: CASSSLRDHSTGYGYTF. The CDR3, as DNA: TGTGCCAGCAGCTCTCTCCGGGACCACTCAACTGGCTATGGCTACACCTTC.

This clonotype was seen many times. The V call is TRBV7-8, the J call TRBJ2-7; perhaps TRBD2 as D (5 bases). The CDR3 consists of 15 residues. Germline-derived CDR1 and CDR2 are SGHVS and FQNEAQ. V was trimmed by 2 bases and J by 0 bases, leaving 11 bases between them. This CDR3 reads CASSLRLAGSYEQYV. The CDR3 DNA is TGTGCCAGCAGCTTACGGCTAGCCGGCTCCTACGAGCAGTACGTC.